Following are 13 T cell receptor beta chains from one sample sequenced in a study of T cells in Graves' hyperthyroidism and ophthalmopathy. Amplified TCR beta CDR3 regions came from RNA transcripts. TCR CDR3 underwent first-round RT-PCR with the HTBI primer set. TCRdb called the multiplex PCR reads again in MiXCR, with one record for every CDR3 protein. The table shows 45,000 to 55,000 distinct CDR3 sequences, with roughly half occurring only once. The material sequenced was peripheral blood or thyroid tissue (not recorded which). The receptors shown here come from a man between 18 and 29 years old with Graves' hyperthyroidism.

This chain uses TRBV15 with TRBJ1-5; D gene uncertain. V was cut by 3 bases and J by 2 bases, with 8 bases left in between. The CDR3 consists of 14 residues. The germline CDR1 and CDR2 sequences are LNHNV and YYDKDF (reference sequence). CDR3 DNA sequence: TGTGCCACCAGCAGCTTTGGGGGCAATCAGCCCCAGCATTTT. It encodes CATSSFGGNQPQHF. The full variable domain, rest sourced from reference TRBV15 and TRBJ1-5, is DAMVIQNPRYQVTQFGKPVTLSCSQTLNHNVMYWYQQKSSQAPKLLFHYYDKDFNNEADTPDNFQSRRPNTSFCFLDIRSPGLGDTAMYLCATSSFGGNQPQHFGDGTRLSIL.

This clonotype came up many times. DNA of the CDR3: TGCGCCAGCAGCCAAATCCCCGACACTGAAGCTTTCTTT. It encodes CASSQIPDTEAFF. This chain uses TRBV4-3 with TRBJ1-1; no clear D. The CDR3 loop spans 13 amino acids. CDR1 is LGHNA and CDR2 is YSLEER in the germline V gene. The V end was cut by 2 bases, the J end by 3 bases, with 7 bases between.

This chain uses TRBV5-1 with TRBJ1-1, with unresolved D. Germline CDR1 reads SGHRS; CDR2 reads YFSETQ. V was pared by 0 bases and J by 3 bases, with 12 bases between. CDR3 size: 15 residues. This CDR3 is CASSLGTGTYTEAFF. CDR3 sequence (DNA): TGCGCCAGCAGCTTGGGTACGGGCACCTACACTGAAGCTTTCTTT.

V and J are TRBV6-5 and TRBJ2-7; TRBD1 aligns across 9 bases. The CDR3 length is 14 residues. The V segment lost 6 bases and the J segment 6 bases; nucleotides outside the gene matches: 9. From germline, CDR1 is MNHEY and CDR2 SVGAGI. The CDR3 nucleotides are TGTGCCAGCAGCCCGGGACAGGGCTTTGGCGAGCAGTACTTC. It translates to CASSPGQGFGEQYF.

This clonotype occurred many times. The chain carries TRBV7-2 and TRBJ1-3; D unresolved. CDR1 and CDR2 (germline): SGHTA, FQGNSA. V was clipped by 2 bases and J by 0 bases, with 14 bases between them. This CDR3 is built from 17 residues. CDR3 loop: CASSLSGGRVSGNTIYF. The CDR3 DNA sequence: TGTGCCAGCAGCTTAAGTGGCGGCCGTGTCTCTGGAAACACCATATATTTT. The full variable domain, with the rest looked up from reference TRBV7-2 and TRBJ1-3, is GAGVSQSPSNKVTEKGKDVELRCDPISGHTALYWYRQSLGQGLEFLIYFQGNSAPDKSGLPSDRFSAERTGGSVSTLTIQRTQQEDSAVYLCASSLSGGRVSGNTIYFGEGSWLTVV.

The count of this clonotype is one. The chain employs TRBV7-2 and TRBJ1-2; 9 nucleotides align to TRBD1. Trimming removed 4 bases from V and 5 bases from J; junction bases left unmatched: 8. The CDR3 covers 15 residues. Germline V gene sequence: CDR1 SGHTA, CDR2 FQGNSA. The chain's CDR3 is CASSSQTGGIYGYTF. The CDR3 coding sequence is TGTGCCAGCAGCTCACAAACAGGGGGCATATATGGCTACACCTTC.

With respect to this clonotype: No conserved phenylalanine or tryptophan ends this CDR3, so it is likely a read error. Here the CDR3 DNA reads TGTGCCTGGAGTGCGGGGATGAACACTGAAGCTTTCCTT. Translated: CAWSAGMNTEAFL. V and J are TRBV30 and TRBJ1-1; no firm D call. V lost 1 base to trimming and J lost 0 bases, with 6 bases between them. CDR1 and CDR2 from the germline V gene are GTSNPN and SVGIG (reference sequence). This CDR3 comprises 13 residues.

In its sample, this clonotype was seen once. The chain couples TRBV29-1 to TRBJ2-5, with 9 bases that match TRBD1. V lost 6 bases, J lost 7 bases, and 15 bases stayed unmatched. This CDR3 is 15 amino acids long. CDR1 SQVTM and CDR2 ANQGSEA come from the germline V gene. CDR3 region: CSVENAGQGGATQYF. As DNA, the CDR3 is TGCAGCGTCGAAAACGCGGGACAGGGAGGGGCGACCCAGTACTTC.

This clonotype was counted many times. This rearrangement joins TRBV15 to TRBJ2-7; no clear D. Germline CDR1 is LNHNV and CDR2 is YYDKDF (reference sequence). This CDR3 has 14 amino acids. The V and J ends lost 0 bases and 4 bases respectively, with 10 bases between them. The CDR3 sequence: CATSRDSASYEQYF. CDR3 in DNA: TGTGCCACCAGCAGAGATTCGGCGTCTTACGAGCAGTACTTC.

This clonotype was seen repeatedly, ten times or more. The rearrangement uses TRBV27 and TRBJ1-2; D is perhaps TRBD1 (5 bases). In germline, CDR1 is MNHEY, CDR2 SMNVEV (reference sequence). Trimming removed 3 bases at V and 6 bases at J, with 17 bases between. This CDR3 spans 15 amino acids. The chain's CDR3 is CASSFGAGTSDGYTF. The CDR3 DNA sequence: TGTGCCAGCAGTTTCGGGGCAGGGACGTCCGATGGCTACACCTTC.

The rearrangement joins TRBV10-3 to TRBJ2-7, with 8 bases identical to TRBD1. V was pared by 6 bases and J by 7 bases, with 11 bases of the junction left unmatched. In germline, CDR1 is ENHRY, CDR2 SYGVKD. CDR3 length: 14 amino acids. CDR3 sequence reads: CAISRGQGAKEQYF. The CDR3 DNA sequence: TGTGCCATCAGCCGGGGGCAGGGGGCTAAGGAGCAGTACTTC.

In its sample, this clonotype was seen many times. V usage is TRBV4-3 and J usage is TRBJ1-1; D is perhaps TRBD1 (5 bases). CDR3 length: 13 amino acids. Trimming left V 5 bases short and J 3 bases short, with 10 bases between. In germline, CDR1 is LGHNA, CDR2 YSLEER. CDR3 sequence reads: CASSVQGDTEAFF. CDR3 nucleotides: TGCGCCAGCAGCGTTCAGGGCGACACTGAAGCTTTCTTT.

The CDR3 DNA reads as TGTGCCATCAGTGACAGGGGCGGCCAGCCCCAGCATTTT. Protein product: CAISDRGGQPQHF. This chain uses TRBV10-3 with TRBJ1-5, with D possibly TRBD1 on 6 matching bases. Trimming left V 3 bases short and J 7 bases short, with 10 bases between. The CDR3 runs 13 residues. The germline V gene has CDR1 ENHRY and CDR2 SYGVKD.